This record covers a single T cell receptor (beta chain). This may stem from a read error, because a much larger clone lies one nucleotide away. This sample was included in a study of molecular identifiers for immune sequencing clone quantification. Bulk TCR library preparation followed previously described methods with listed TCR primers. TCRdb called the PCR reads again in MiXCR, with one record for every CDR3 protein. The sample has approximately 90,000 distinct CDR3 sequences, approximately 25% seen once; the top ten hold 0.94%. The receptor was derived from a human donor in good health. Some libraries in this study had Jurkat cell RNA spiked in. The material sequenced was naive CD8+ T cells from blood, with Jurkat cell RNA spiked in. Subset reported: FACS-sorted CD8+CD4-CCR7+CD45RA+ naive T cells.

The CDR3 bases are TGTGTCAGCAGTTACCGAGAATCAAGCAATGAGCAGTTCTTC. Its protein product is CVSSYRESSNEQFF. The V gene is TRBV6-5, the J gene TRBJ2-1; D is unresolved. CDR1 and CDR2 (germline): MNHEY, SVGAGI. The CDR3 contains 14 residues.